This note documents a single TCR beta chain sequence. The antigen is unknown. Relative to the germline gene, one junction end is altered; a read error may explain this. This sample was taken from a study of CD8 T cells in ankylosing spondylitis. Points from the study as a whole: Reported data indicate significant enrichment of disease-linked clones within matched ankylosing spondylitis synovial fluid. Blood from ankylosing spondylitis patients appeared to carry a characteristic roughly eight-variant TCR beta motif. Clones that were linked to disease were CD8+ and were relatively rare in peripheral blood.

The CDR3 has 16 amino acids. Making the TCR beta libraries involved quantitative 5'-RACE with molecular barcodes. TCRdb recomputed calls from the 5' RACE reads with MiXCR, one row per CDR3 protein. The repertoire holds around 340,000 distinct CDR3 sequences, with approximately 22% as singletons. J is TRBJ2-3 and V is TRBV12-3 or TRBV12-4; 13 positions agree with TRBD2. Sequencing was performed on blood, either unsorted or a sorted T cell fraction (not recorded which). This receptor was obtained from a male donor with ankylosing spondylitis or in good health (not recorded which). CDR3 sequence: CASSILAGGPIDMQYF. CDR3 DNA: TGTGCCAGCAGTATACTAGCGGGGGGGCCTATAGATATGCAGTATTTT.